This T cell receptor (beta chain) was recovered during a study of low-dose radiotherapy and immunotherapy resistance in tumors. First-strand cDNA used TRAV- and TRBV-specific primers, covering alpha and beta chains. Over around 19 PCR cycles, TCRs were amplified from a constant-region primer and V-primer adapter. TCRdb recomputed calls from the reads with MiXCR, one row per CDR3 protein. In the table there are under 90,000 distinct CDR3 sequences, roughly a sixth of which are singletons. This clonotype has at least ten counts. V lost 8 bases, J lost 4 bases, and 20 bases lay in between. From germline, CDR1 is MNHEY and CDR2 SMNVEV (reference sequence). The CDR3 runs 15 residues. As for time point: before trial treatment.

Sequences were derived from PBMCs, sampled before treatment. This chain links TRBV27 with TRBJ1-1; maybe TRBD1 (5 bases). The receptor was isolated from a male donor with prostate cancer. This chain's CDR3 is CASQRQPIGGTEAFF. The DNA for the CDR3 is TGTGCCAGCCAGAGACAGCCAATTGGGGGCACTGAAGCTTTCTTT.